This TCR beta chain was documented in a study of cytomegalovirus exposure and HLA in healthy donors. Method: immunoSEQ multiplex PCR; TCRdb's copy keeps in-frame clones and lacks some. The sample lists about 250,000 clones; over 75% were seen once. V was shortened by 10 bases and J by 0 bases, with 16 bases between the two germline ends. The V gene's germline CDR1 is ENHRY and CDR2 SYGVKD. The CDR3 totals 14 residues. On this clone itself: Its matching antigen is unknown.

The study's findings and limits: Both high specificity and high sensitivity reportedly marked the classifier's diagnosis of cytomegalovirus status.

Sequencing used PBMCs. This sequence was found in a young man in good health and CMV-seropositive. The chain employs TRBV10-3 and TRBJ2-7; the D gene is possibly TRBD2 (5 bases). In DNA, the CDR3 is TGTGCCACCCGTCGCGCGGGTGTCTCCTACGAGCAGTACTTC. Protein sequence: CATRRAGVSYEQYF.